Shown below are 6 T cell receptor beta chains from a single sample sequenced in a study of blood T cell repertoires in COVID-19 (TCRdb year 2020). Library prep was done by the immunoSEQ multiplex PCR assay. TCRdb took over this immuneACCESS table, retaining in-frame rearrangements with V and J assigned. Such tables are incomplete; in checked studies, under half of the missing clones stem from an unresolved V gene, and the remainder is unexplained. The sample table lists about 180,000 clones, around four fifths of them with a count of one. In total, the top ten clones hold roughly 7.2% of the sample. Material for sequencing was peripheral blood. Receptor source: a woman aged 40 to 55 with COVID-19, enrolled during active disease.

CDR3 sequence: CASRRTSGRGYEQYF. The CDR3 bases are TGTGCCAGCAGGCGGACTAGCGGGAGGGGTTACGAGCAGTACTTC. This rearrangement joins TRBV7-2 to TRBJ2-7, with 15 bases fitting TRBD2. The junction had 4 bases not matched to a gene; V was cut back by 6 bases and J by 4 bases. The germline gives CDR1 SGHTA, CDR2 FQGNSA. The CDR3 runs 15 residues.

The rearrangement links TRBV12-3 or TRBV12-4 to TRBJ2-1, with D tentatively TRBD2 (6 bases). Trimming cost V 5 bases and J 9 bases, with 14 bases left between them. The CDR3 contains 13 residues. As DNA, the CDR3 is TGTGCCAGCAGTAAAACCTTCGGGGGTGAGCAGTTCTTC. Translating gives CASSKTFGGEQFF.

The rearrangement uses TRBV27 and TRBJ2-2; D is uncertain. V dropped 4 bases and J dropped 1 base, with 4 bases sitting between them. The CDR3 has 13 amino acids. CDR1 and CDR2 (germline): MNHEY, SMNVEV (reference sequence). DNA of the CDR3: TGTGCCAGCAGTTATAAGAACACCGGGGAGCTGTTTTTT. Translation: CASSYKNTGELFF.

Concerning this clone: Other DNA sequences of this sample code for an identical CDR3. The chain couples TRBV18 to TRBJ2-7; D gene uncertain. This CDR3 has 12 residues. Trimming removed 2 bases at V and 3 bases at J, with 5 bases between. Germline loops: CDR1 KGHSH, CDR2 LQKENI. CDR3 coding DNA: TGTGCCAGCTCACCATCCAGCTACGAGCAGTACTTC. Encoded protein: CASSPSSYEQYF.

The rearrangement links TRBV27 to TRBJ2-7; D is perhaps TRBD1 (5 bases). The CDR3 has 14 residues. The V gene lost 1 base and the J gene lost 4 bases, with 11 bases spanning the gap. Germline loops: CDR1 MNHEY, CDR2 SMNVEV (reference sequence). Written as DNA, the CDR3 is TGTGCCAGCAGTTTATGGGGCAGCCAATACGAGCAGTACTTC. Amino acids: CASSLWGSQYEQYF.

The chain recombines TRBV7-6 with TRBJ2-5; D unclear. With 1 base removed from V and 0 bases from J, the gap between germline ends came to 9 bases. CDR3 length: 15 amino acids. Germline CDR1 reads SGHVS; CDR2 reads FNYEAQ. This CDR3 is CASSLGAEYQETQYF. CDR3 in DNA: TGTGCCAGCAGCTTAGGGGCAGAGTACCAAGAGACCCAGTACTTC. Combining the CDR3 with reference TRBV7-6 and TRBJ2-5 gives the whole variable domain GAGVSQSPRYKVTKRGQDVALRCDPISGHVSLYWYRQALGQGPEFLTYFNYEAQQDKSGLPNDRFSAERPEGSISTLTIQRTEQRDSAMYRCASSLGAEYQETQYFGPGTRLLVL.